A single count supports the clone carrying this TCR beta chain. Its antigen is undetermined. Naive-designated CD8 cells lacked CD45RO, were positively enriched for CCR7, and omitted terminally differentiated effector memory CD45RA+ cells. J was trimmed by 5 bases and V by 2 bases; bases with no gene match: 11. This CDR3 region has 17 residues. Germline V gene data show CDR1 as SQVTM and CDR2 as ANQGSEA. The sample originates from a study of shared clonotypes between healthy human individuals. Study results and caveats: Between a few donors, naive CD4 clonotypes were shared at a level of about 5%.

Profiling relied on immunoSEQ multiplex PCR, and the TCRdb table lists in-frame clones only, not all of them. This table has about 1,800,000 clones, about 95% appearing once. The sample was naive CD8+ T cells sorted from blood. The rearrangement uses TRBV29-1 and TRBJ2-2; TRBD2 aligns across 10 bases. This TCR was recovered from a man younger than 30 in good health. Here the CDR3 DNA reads TGCAGCGTTGAAACTAGCGGGATGGTAATTGGGACCGGGGAGCTGTTTTTT. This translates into CSVETSGMVIGTGELFF.